The entry below gives a single T cell receptor (beta chain) sequence along with its context. The sample is drawn from a study of blood T cell repertoires in COVID-19. Study-wide background: The origin of the acute and convalescent COVID-19 samples was the United States, Italy and Spain. Sample material is recorded as cDNA or gDNA derived from T cells, B-cell-depleted T cells, or PBMCs.

Which cohort a participant joined came from the clinical history participants gave. The CDR3 has 16 amino acids. Trimming took off 0 bases at V and 1 base at J, with 12 bases between the two ends. CDR1 is MGHRA, CDR2 YSYEKL, per germline. Sequencing used immunoSEQ multiplex PCR; TCRdb keeps in-frame clones, though not all of them. Here the sample spans 250,000 or so clones, about 90% being singletons. Material for sequencing was PBMCs or T cells enriched from blood (not recorded which). The receptor comes from a woman aged 25 to 39 with acute COVID-19. The chain couples TRBV4-1 to TRBJ1-2, with D possibly TRBD1 on 5 matching bases. The CDR3 bases are TGCGCCAGCAGCCAAGATCTCGGGCAGGGTAACTATGGCTACACCTTC. Residues: CASSQDLGQGNYGYTF.